This T cell receptor (beta chain) came from a study of cytomegalovirus exposure and HLA in healthy donors. Points from the study as a whole: That first-cohort TCR clusters tended to co-occur in the roughly 120 validation repertoires was found in a later analysis. Most sequenced TCRs were rare (though some public TCRs occurred in many donors). A list of 164 TCR beta chains associated with cytomegalovirus was given.

A note on this clone: The antigen remains unidentified.

Trimming left V 0 bases short and J 4 bases short, with 13 bases between. CDR1 SGDLS and CDR2 YYNGEE come from the germline V gene. There are 15 residues in the CDR3. Sequencing was performed with immunoSEQ multiplex PCR; in TCRdb, only in-frame clones are kept and a portion is missing. The sample lists hundreds of thousands of clones, around 86% occurring once. V gene TRBV9 combines with J gene TRBJ1-1; weak D call: TRBD1 (6 bases). Sequenced sample: PBMCs. This clonotype was sampled from a woman aged 18-30 years in good health and CMV-seronegative. In DNA form, the CDR3 reads TGTGCCAGCAGCGTAGTGGTAGCGGGGGCCACTGAAGCTTTCTTT. It encodes CASSVVVAGATEAFF.